The 5 T cell receptor beta chains presented below share a single source sample, sequenced in a study of Graves' ophthalmopathy and Graves' hyperthyroidism. RNA served as the template for amplifying TCR beta CDR3 regions. After a first-round RT-PCR with HTBI primers, a second-round multiplex PCR was run. In TCRdb, the multiplex PCR reads were re-called with MiXCR into one record per CDR3 protein. The table records 740,000 or so distinct CDR3 sequences, around 40% of them present only once. Sequencing was carried out using peripheral blood. The receptors here all came from an adult man with Graves' ophthalmopathy.

Worth noting for this clonotype: A much larger clone sits a single nucleotide away, making a read error possible. The chain combines TRBV7-8 with TRBJ1-5; D is undetermined. This CDR3 region has 12 residues. CDR1 is SGHVS and CDR2 is FQNEAQ in the germline V gene. V was clipped by 5 bases and J by 11 bases, with 13 bases between them. The CDR3 is CASSPDVEAQHF. DNA for the CDR3: TGTGCCAGCAGCCCAGATGTAGAGGCCCAGCATTTT.

In this sample, this clonotype turned up many times. The rearrangement links TRBV14 to TRBJ2-5, with D unclear. The V end lost 0 bases, the J end lost 4 bases, and 6 bases lay between the germline ends. The CDR3 runs to 13 residues. CDR1 and CDR2 (germline): SGHDN, FVKESK. The CDR3 here is CASSQDGGETQYF. The DNA for the CDR3 is TGTGCCAGCAGCCAAGACGGTGGAGAGACCCAGTACTTC.

This clonotype has at least ten counts. The chain has TRBV7-9 and TRBJ1-1; D gene ambiguous. There are 17 residues in the CDR3. The germline V gene encodes CDR1 SEHNR and CDR2 FQNEAQ (reference sequence). Trimming took off 8 bases at V and 0 bases at J, with 22 bases between the two ends. The CDR3 nucleotides read TGTGCCAGCCACGATGCTGGTAGGTTGGAGCTGAACACTGAAGCTTTCTTT. Residues: CASHDAGRLELNTEAFF.

This clonotype was seen at least ten times. The gene calls are TRBV10-3 and TRBJ1-2; 7 positions match TRBD1. Germline lookup yields CDR1 ENHRY and CDR2 SYGVKD. The CDR3 length is 13 residues. V lost 8 bases and J lost 3; bases outside the gene matches: 6. The CDR3: CAIASGQDYGYTF. Here the CDR3 DNA reads TGTGCCATCGCCTCCGGACAGGACTATGGCTACACCTTC.

In the case of this clonotype: One junction end does not reproduce the germline sequence, and a read error may be involved. The chain is built from TRBV10-3 and TRBJ1-6, with 8 bases lining up with TRBD1. The CDR3 covers 17 residues. CDR1 is ENHRY, CDR2 SYGVKD, per germline. The CDR3 loop reads CASSLPRDRHLNSPLHF. As DNA, the CDR3 is TGTGCCAGCAGTTTACCCCGGGACAGGCATCTTAATTCACCCCTCCACTTT.